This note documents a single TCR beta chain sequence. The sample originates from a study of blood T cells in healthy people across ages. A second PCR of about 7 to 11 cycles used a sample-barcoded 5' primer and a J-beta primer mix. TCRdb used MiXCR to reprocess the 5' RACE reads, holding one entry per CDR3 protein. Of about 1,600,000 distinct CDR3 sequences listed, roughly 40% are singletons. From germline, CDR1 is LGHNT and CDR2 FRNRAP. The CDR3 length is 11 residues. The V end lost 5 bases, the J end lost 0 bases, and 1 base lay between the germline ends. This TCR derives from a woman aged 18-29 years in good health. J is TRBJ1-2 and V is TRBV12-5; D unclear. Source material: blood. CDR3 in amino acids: CASGANYGYTF. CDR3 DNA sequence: TGTGCTAGTGGTGCTAACTATGGCTACACCTTC.